This T cell receptor beta chain was sequenced for a study of blood T cell repertoires in COVID-19. Across the whole study: Acute and convalescent COVID-19 specimens originated in the United States, Italy and Spain.

The CDR3 is made up of 10 amino acids. Germline V gives CDR1 SNHLY, CDR2 FYNNEI. Trimming pared 8 bases from V and 6 bases from J, leaving 5 bases between. Recruitment covered 25 or so US areas and drew participants whose ages spanned roughly 18 to 90 years. Sequenced by immunoSEQ multiplex PCR; TCRdb stores in-frame clones only, minus some. The sample shows a few hundred thousand clones, 80% to 90% of them seen only once. This sequence originates from a young woman in a cohort exposed to, infected with or recovered from COVID-19 (not recorded which). Material: PBMCs or T cells enriched from blood (not recorded which). The rearrangement uses TRBV2 and TRBJ2-1; no clear D gene. CDR3 amino acids: CASGANEQFF. In nucleotides, the CDR3 is TGTGCCAGCGGAGCCAATGAGCAGTTCTTC.